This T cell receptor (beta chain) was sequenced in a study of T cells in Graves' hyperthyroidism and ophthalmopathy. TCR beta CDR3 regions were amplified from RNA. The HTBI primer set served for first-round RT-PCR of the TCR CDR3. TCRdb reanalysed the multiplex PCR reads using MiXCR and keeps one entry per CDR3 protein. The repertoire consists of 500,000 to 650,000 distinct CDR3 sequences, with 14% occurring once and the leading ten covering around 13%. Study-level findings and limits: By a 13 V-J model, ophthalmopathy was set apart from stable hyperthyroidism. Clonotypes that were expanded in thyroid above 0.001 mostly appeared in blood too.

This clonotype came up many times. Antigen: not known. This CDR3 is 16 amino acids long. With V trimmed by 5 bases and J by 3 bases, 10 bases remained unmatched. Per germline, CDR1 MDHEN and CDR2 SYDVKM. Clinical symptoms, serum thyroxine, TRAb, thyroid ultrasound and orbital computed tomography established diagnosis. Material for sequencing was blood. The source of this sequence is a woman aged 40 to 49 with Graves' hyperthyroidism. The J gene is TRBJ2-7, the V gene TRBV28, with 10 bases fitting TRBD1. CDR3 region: CASSLRQGAGNYEQYF. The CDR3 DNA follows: TGTGCCAGCAGTCTACGACAGGGGGCCGGTAACTACGAGCAGTACTTC.